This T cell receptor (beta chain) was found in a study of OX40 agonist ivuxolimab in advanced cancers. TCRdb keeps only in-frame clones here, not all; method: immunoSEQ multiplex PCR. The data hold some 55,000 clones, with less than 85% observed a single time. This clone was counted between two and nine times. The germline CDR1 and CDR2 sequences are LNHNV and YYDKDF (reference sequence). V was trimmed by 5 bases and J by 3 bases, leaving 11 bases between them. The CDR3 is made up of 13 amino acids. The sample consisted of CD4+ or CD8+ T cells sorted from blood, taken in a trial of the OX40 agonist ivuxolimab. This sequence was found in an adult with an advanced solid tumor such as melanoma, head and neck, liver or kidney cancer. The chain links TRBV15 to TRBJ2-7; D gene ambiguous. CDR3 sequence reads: CATSPQLGYEQYF. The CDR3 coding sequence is TGTGCCACCAGCCCCCAGCTGGGCTACGAGCAGTACTTC.